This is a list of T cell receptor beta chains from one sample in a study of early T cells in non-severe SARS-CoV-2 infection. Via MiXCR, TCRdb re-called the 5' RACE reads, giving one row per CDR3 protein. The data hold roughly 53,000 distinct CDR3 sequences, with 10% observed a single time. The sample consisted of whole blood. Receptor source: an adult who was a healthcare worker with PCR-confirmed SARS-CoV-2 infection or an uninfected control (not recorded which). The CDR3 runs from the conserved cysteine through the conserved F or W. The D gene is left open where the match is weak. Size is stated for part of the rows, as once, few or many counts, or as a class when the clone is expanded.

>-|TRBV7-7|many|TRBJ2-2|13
CASSLARTGELFF
TGTGCCAGCAGCTTAGCACGCACCGGGGAGCTGTTTTTT
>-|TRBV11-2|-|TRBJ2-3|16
CASSSRGWQPTDTQYF
TGTGCCAGCAGCTCTCGGGGTTGGCAGCCCACAGATACGCAGTATTTT
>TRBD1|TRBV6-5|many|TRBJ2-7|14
CASSVTGSTYEQYF
TGTGCCAGCAGCGTGACAGGGTCTACCTACGAGCAGTACTTC
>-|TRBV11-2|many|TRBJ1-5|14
CASSLEGSGQPQHF
TGTGCCAGCAGCTTAGAGGGGAGCGGTCAGCCCCAGCATTTT
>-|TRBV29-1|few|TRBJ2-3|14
CSVQRSANRGTQYF
TGCAGCGTTCAGAGGTCGGCTAACCGGGGTACGCAGTATTTT
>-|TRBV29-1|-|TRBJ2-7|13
CSAKGIFLGEQYF
TGCAGCGCCAAAGGGATTTTCCTGGGGGAGCAGTACTTC
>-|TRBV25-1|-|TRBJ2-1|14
CASSVPSGYNEQFF
TGTGCCAGCAGTGTCCCAAGCGGCTACAATGAGCAGTTCTTC
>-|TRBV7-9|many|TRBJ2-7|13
CASAEGGSYEQYF
TGTGCCAGCGCGGAGGGGGGCTCCTACGAGCAGTACTTC
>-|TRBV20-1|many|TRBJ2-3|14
CSAISGLGADTQYF
TGCAGTGCTATTTCGGGCCTTGGCGCAGATACGCAGTATTTT
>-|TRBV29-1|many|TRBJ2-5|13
CSVDRGIQETQYF
TGCAGCGTTGATAGGGGGATCCAAGAGACCCAGTACTTC
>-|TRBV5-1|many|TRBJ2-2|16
CASSSPGTGNTGELFF
TGCGCCAGCAGCTCGCCCGGGACGGGGAACACCGGGGAGCTGTTTTTT
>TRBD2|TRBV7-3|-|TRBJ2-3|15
CASSLAGGPADTQYF
TGTGCCAGCAGCTTAGCGGGGGGCCCTGCCGATACGCAGTATTTT
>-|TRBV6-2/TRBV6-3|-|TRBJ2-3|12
CASGFWTDTQYF
TGTGCCAGCGGCTTTTGGACAGATACGCAGTATTTT
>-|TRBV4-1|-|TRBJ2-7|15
CASSYNGMPSYEQYF
TGCGCCAGCAGTTACAACGGGATGCCATCCTACGAGCAGTACTTC
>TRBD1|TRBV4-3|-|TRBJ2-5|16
CASSPRGTGYQETQYF
TGCGCCAGCAGCCCACGAGGGACAGGTTACCAAGAGACCCAGTACTTC
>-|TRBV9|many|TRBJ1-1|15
CASSVAGQGWTEAFF
TGTGCCAGCAGCGTAGCGGGGCAGGGGTGGACTGAAGCTTTCTTT
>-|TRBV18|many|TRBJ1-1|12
CASSKGNTEAFF
TGTGCCAGCTCAAAGGGGAACACTGAAGCTTTCTTT
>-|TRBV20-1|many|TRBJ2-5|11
CSANTVGTQYF
TGCAGTGCTAATACGGTTGGGACCCAGTACTTC
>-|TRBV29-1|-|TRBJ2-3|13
CSVRRQDTDTQYF
TGCAGCGTGCGGAGACAGGATACAGATACGCAGTATTTT
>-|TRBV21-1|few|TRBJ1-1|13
CASSQAANTEAFF
TGTGCCAGCAGTCAGGCGGCGAACACTGAAGCTTTCTTT
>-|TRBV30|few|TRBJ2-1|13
CAWSPNLYNEQFF
TGTGCCTGGAGTCCTAACCTCTACAATGAGCAGTTCTTC
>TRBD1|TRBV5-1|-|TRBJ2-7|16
CASSLGTGGPSYEQYF
TGCGCCAGCAGCTTAGGAACAGGGGGCCCTAGCTACGAGCAGTACTTC
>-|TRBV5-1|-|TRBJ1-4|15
CASSATGTTNEKLFF
TGCGCCAGCAGCGCTACAGGAACAACTAATGAAAAACTGTTTTTT
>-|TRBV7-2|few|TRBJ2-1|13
CASSLLWVDEQFF
TGTGCCAGCAGCTTATTATGGGTGGATGAGCAGTTCTTC
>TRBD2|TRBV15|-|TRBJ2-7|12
CATSKRAGGQYF
TGTGCCACCAGCAAACGGGCGGGAGGTCAGTACTTC
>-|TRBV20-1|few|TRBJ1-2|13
CSAPGRGTYGYTF
TGCAGTGCTCCGGGCCGGGGCACCTATGGCTACACCTTC
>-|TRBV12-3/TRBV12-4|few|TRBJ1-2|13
CASSLAGAYVYTF
TGTGCCAGCAGTTTGGCAGGGGCCTATGTCTACACCTTC
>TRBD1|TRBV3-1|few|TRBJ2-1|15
CASSQAGQGLDEQFF
TGTGCCAGCAGCCAAGCGGGACAGGGTCTCGATGAGCAGTTCTTC
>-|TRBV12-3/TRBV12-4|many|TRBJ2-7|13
CASSLGGPYEQYF
TGTGCCAGCAGTTTAGGAGGGCCCTACGAGCAGTACTTC
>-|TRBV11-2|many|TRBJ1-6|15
CASSTRTDRRAPLHF
TGTGCCAGCAGCACCCGGACGGACCGAAGGGCACCCCTCCACTTT
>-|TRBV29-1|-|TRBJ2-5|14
CSVDYGGLQETQYF
TGCAGCGTTGATTACGGGGGGCTTCAAGAGACCCAGTACTTC
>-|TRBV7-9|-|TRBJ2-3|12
CASSRTENTQYF
TGTGCCAGCAGCCGGACTGAAAATACGCAGTATTTT
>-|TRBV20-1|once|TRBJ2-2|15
CSASRSSANTGELFF
TGCAGTGCTAGTCGTAGCTCCGCGAACACCGGGGAGCTGTTTTTT
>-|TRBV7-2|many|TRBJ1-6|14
CASSQRDRWSPLHF
TGTGCCAGCAGCCAAAGAGACAGGTGGTCACCCCTCCACTTT
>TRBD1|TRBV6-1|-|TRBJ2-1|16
CASSRLTGGGGNEQFF
TGTGCCAGCAGTCGCCTGACAGGGGGCGGCGGGAATGAGCAGTTCTTC
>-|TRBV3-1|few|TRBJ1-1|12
CASLSAGAEAFF
TGTGCCAGCCTGTCAGCAGGCGCTGAAGCTTTCTTT
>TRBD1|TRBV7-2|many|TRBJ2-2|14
CASSSGQGYGELFF
TGTGCCAGCAGCTCGGGACAGGGATACGGGGAGCTGTTTTTT
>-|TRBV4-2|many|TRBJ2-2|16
CASSQDTGPHTGELFF
TGTGCCAGCAGCCAAGATACGGGGCCACACACCGGGGAGCTGTTTTTT
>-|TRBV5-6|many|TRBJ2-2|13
CASSPGNTGELFF
TGTGCCAGCAGCCCGGGGAACACCGGGGAGCTGTTTTTT
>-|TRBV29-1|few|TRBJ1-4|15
CSVVERKSTNEKLFF
TGCAGCGTTGTAGAGAGGAAGTCAACTAATGAAAAACTGTTTTTT
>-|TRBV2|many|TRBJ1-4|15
CASSEISGVIEKLFF
TGTGCCAGCAGTGAAATCTCCGGTGTGATTGAAAAACTGTTTTTT
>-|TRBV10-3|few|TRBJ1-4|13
CAIHRDQNEKLFF
TGTGCCATACACAGGGACCAAAATGAAAAACTGTTTTTT
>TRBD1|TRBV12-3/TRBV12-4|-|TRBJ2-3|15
CASSFRQGVTDTQYF
TGTGCCAGCAGTTTCCGACAGGGGGTTACAGATACGCAGTATTTT
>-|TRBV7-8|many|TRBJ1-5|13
CASSFQGNQPQHF
TGTGCCAGCAGCTTTCAGGGAAATCAGCCCCAGCATTTT
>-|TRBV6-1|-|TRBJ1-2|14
CASSSAQGGYGYTF
TGTGCCAGCAGCTCAGCGCAGGGCGGCTATGGCTACACCTTC
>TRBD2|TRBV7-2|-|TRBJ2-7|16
CASSSGTRLNYYEQYF
TGTGCCAGCAGCTCAGGGACTAGGCTGAACTACTACGAGCAGTACTTC
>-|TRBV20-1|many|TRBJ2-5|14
CSARAGGSLETQYF
TGCAGTGCTAGAGCTGGGGGTTCGTTGGAGACCCAGTACTTC
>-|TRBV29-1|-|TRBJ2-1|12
CSVDQGGDEQFF
TGCAGCGTTGACCAAGGGGGGGATGAGCAGTTCTTC
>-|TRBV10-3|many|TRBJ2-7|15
CASGGDTLTSYEQYF
TGTGCCTCAGGGGGGGACACATTAACCTCCTACGAGCAGTACTTC
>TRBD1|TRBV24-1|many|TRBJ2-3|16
CATSDPYGQGTDTQYF
TGTGCCACCAGTGACCCTTACGGACAGGGCACAGATACGCAGTATTTT
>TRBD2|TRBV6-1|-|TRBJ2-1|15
CACSIGTSAHNEQFF
TGTGCCTGCAGTATTGGGACTAGCGCCCACAATGAGCAGTTCTTC
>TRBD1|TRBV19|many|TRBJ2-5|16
CASSTLRDRPQETQYF
TGTGCCAGTAGTACACTCCGGGACAGGCCCCAAGAGACCCAGTACTTC
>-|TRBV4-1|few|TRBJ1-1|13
CASSATENTEAFF
TGCGCCAGCAGCGCGACAGAGAACACTGAAGCTTTCTTT